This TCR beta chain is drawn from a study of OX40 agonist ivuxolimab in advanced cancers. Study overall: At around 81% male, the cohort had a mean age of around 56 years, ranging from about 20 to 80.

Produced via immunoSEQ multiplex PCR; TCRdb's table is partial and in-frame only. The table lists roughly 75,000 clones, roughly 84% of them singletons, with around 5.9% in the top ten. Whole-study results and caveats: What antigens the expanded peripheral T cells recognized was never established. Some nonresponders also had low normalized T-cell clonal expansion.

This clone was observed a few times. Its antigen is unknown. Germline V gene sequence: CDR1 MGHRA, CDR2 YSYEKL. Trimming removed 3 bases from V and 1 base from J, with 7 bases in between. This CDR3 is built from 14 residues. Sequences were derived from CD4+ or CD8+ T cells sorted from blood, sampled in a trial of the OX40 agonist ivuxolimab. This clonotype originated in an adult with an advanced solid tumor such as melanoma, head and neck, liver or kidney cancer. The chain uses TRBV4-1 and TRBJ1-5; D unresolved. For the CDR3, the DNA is TGCGCCAGCAGCCACGACCAGAGCAATCAGCCCCAGCATTTT. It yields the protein CASSHDQSNQPQHF.